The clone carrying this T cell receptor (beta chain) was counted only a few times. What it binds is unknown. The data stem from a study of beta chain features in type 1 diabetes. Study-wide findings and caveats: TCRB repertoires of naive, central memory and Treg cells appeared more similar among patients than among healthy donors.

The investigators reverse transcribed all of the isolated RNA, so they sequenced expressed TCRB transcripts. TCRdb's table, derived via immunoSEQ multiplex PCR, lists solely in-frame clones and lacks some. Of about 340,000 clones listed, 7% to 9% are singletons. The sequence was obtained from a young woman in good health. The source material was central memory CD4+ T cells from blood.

The CDR3 DNA reads TGTGCCAGCAGCCGTGGGCCGAGCACAGATACGCAGTATTTT. The encoded protein is CASSRGPSTDTQYF. The J gene is TRBJ2-3, the V gene TRBV11-2, with unresolved D. V dropped 5 bases and J dropped 0 bases, with 9 bases sitting between them. Germline V gene lookup returns CDR1 SGHAT and CDR2 FQNNGV. CDR3 length: 14 amino acids.